This is a list of T cell receptor beta chains from one sample in a study of beta chain features in type 1 diabetes. Sequencing was performed with immunoSEQ multiplex PCR; in TCRdb, only in-frame clones are kept and a portion is missing. The data contain about 250,000 clones, under 13% of them singletons. Sequences were obtained from naive CD4+ T cells from blood. These receptors were obtained from a young man with type 1 diabetes. Each CDR3 is given with its conserved first and last residue.

V	J	CDR3
TRBV5-6	TRBJ1-5	CASSTGGNQPQHF
TRBV19	TRBJ1-5	CASNLGTGGYSNQPQHF
TRBV11-1	TRBJ2-7	CASRYRGDHEQYF
TRBV5-4	TRBJ1-1	CASSPGQANTEAFF
TRBV6-5	TRBJ2-3	CASSRQGTDTQYF
TRBV18	TRBJ2-7	CASSPRLAGVWGEQYF
TRBV9	TRBJ1-2	CASSVGGGQGHYGYTF
TRBV5-1	TRBJ1-1	CASSLVAGARVNTEAFF
TRBV2	TRBJ2-7	CASSLNSYEQYF
TRBV29-1	TRBJ2-2	CSVVSRANTGELFF
TRBV11-3	TRBJ2-2	CASRKGGGTGELFF
TRBV5-1	TRBJ2-5	CASSPAGETQYF
TRBV7-3	TRBJ2-3	CASSLSGGTDTQYF
TRBV15	TRBJ2-3	CATSKTQGAVADTQYF
TRBV5-5	TRBJ2-7	CASSSNRESYEQYF
TRBV7-9	TRBJ2-5	CASSSLGTGQETQYF
TRBV2	TRBJ2-7	CAGSRSSYEQYF
TRBV2	TRBJ2-3	CASSHYPKGLAQYF
TRBV2	TRBJ1-1	CASSEDIEAFF
TRBV4-2	TRBJ2-7	CASSQDVASGGHEQYF
TRBV6-5	TRBJ2-6	CASSPGVSGANVLTF
TRBV9	TRBJ1-2	CASSVTGTGDGYTF
TRBV5-1	TRBJ2-2	CASSLDPSGELFF
TRBV5-1	TRBJ2-2	CASKRASNTGELFF
TRBV14	TRBJ1-2	CASSHRPRGYTF
TRBV6-5	TRBJ2-7	CASRRRVQGFGEQYF
TRBV5-4	TRBJ2-7	CASSVDRGTYEQYF
TRBV4-3	TRBJ2-7	CASSHTGVHEQYF
TRBV4-3	TRBJ1-6	CASSQDLSLGTRNSPLHF
TRBV2	TRBJ1-3	CASRERQGLANTIYF
TRBV5-1	TRBJ1-2	CASSLDGLNNYGYTF
TRBV5-1	TRBJ2-2	CASSLARISGELFF
TRBV5-6	TRBJ2-7	CASTRGGTSYEQYF
TRBV18	TRBJ2-2	CASSVLTGMNPGELFF
TRBV7-2	TRBJ2-1	CASRTAGTSRNEQFF
TRBV7-8	TRBJ2-5	CASSSGLVRDRETQYF
TRBV5-1	TRBJ2-5	CASTQQGTSQETQYF
TRBV28	TRBJ2-7	CASSLIGYEQYF
TRBV29-1	TRBJ1-3	CSAQNQMDTIYF
TRBV30	TRBJ1-4	CAWSARGGWEKLFF
TRBV10-3	TRBJ2-7	CAMTPGQGYEQYF
TRBV5-1	TRBJ2-2	CASGTANTGELFF
TRBV2	TRBJ1-6	CASSPGTGTSPLHF
TRBV11-1	TRBJ2-6	CASSSGVPGANVLTF
TRBV5-1	TRBJ2-5	CASSFVGVPETQYF
TRBV5-4	TRBJ2-6	CASSLAGTISGANVLTF
TRBV7-2	TRBJ1-2	CASSSGTSLSYGYTF
TRBV4-2	TRBJ2-1	CASSPGTGLYNEQFF
TRBV2	TRBJ1-1	CASSREAETEAFF
TRBV18	TRBJ2-3	CASSRGNPSTDTQYF
TRBV2	TRBJ1-5	CASSARTGLDQPQHF
TRBV11-1	TRBJ2-2	CASSPRQGLSNTGELFF
TRBV13	TRBJ2-1	CASRQTPRTSGGGSYNEQFF
TRBV11-2	TRBJ2-7	CASSLVAGGSHEQYF
TRBV5-1	TRBJ1-2	CASSLGAAYGYTF
TRBV7-2	TRBJ1-6	CASSFRQGGNSPLHF